The 27 T cell receptor beta chains given below trace back to one sample, sequenced in a study of T cell repertoires in cytomegalovirus infection. TCRdb itself ran the reads through MiXCR, one entry per CDR3 protein. Of some 590,000 distinct CDR3 sequences listed, over 35% were seen once; the top ten hold 48%. The antigens for these receptors are not known. The input for sequencing was cultured PBMCs, taken from culture after CMV antigen stimulation. The receptors stem from a human donor in good health (CMV status not recorded). Some clones in this sample may be carry-over from other donors' samples.

The chain recombines TRBV2 with TRBJ2-5; D perhaps matches TRBD2 (6 bases). Between the trimmed V and J ends, which lost 8 bases and 5 bases, there was a span of 9 bases. In germline, CDR1 is SNHLY, CDR2 FYNNEI. The CDR3 is made up of 11 amino acids. Here the CDR3 reads CASLGTETQYF. The CDR3 nucleotides read TGTGCCAGCCTTGGGACTGAGACCCAGTACTTC.

This clonotype showed up just a few times. CDR3 in amino acids: CASSAGTRSQYEQYF. For the CDR3, the DNA is TGTGCCAGCAGCGCCGGGACTAGAAGTCAATACGAGCAGTACTTC. The chain recombines TRBV7-8 with TRBJ2-7; 8 positions match TRBD2. The germline V gene encodes CDR1 SGHVS and CDR2 FQNEAQ. J was trimmed by 4 bases and V by 5 bases; bases with no gene match: 10. CDR3 length: 15 residues. The whole variable domain, filled in from reference TRBV7-8 and TRBJ2-7, reads GAGVSQSPRYKVAKRGQDVALRCDPISGHVSLFWYQQALGQGPEFLTYFQNEAQLDKSGLPSDRFFAERPEGSVSTLKIQRTQQEDSAVYLCASSAGTRSQYEQYFGPGTRLTVT.

The chain uses TRBV7-9 and TRBJ1-2; D not resolved. CDR1 is SEHNR and CDR2 is FQNEAQ in the germline V gene (reference sequence). The CDR3 has 13 amino acids. The V and J ends lost 2 bases and 8 bases respectively, with 12 bases between them. As DNA, the CDR3 is TGTGCCAGCAGCTTAAGCGTGGCTGAGGGCTACACCTTC. Protein product: CASSLSVAEGYTF.

This clonotype appeared a few times. The gene calls are TRBV11-2 and TRBJ1-2; D possibly corresponds to TRBD1 (5 bases). With 4 bases removed from V and 7 bases from J, the gap between germline ends came to 19 bases. The CDR3 is 15 amino acids. Germline CDR1 reads SGHAT; CDR2 reads FQNNGV. The CDR3 DNA sequence: TGTGCCAGCAGCTCCGGGACCGCTTATGCGGGTGGCTACACCTTC. Residues: CASSSGTAYAGGYTF. The full variable domain, with the rest looked up from reference TRBV11-2 and TRBJ1-2, is EAGVAQSPRYKIIEKRQSVAFWCNPISGHATLYWYQQILGQGPKLLIQFQNNGVVDDSQLPKDRFSAERLKGVDSTLKIQPAKLEDSAVYLCASSSGTAYAGGYTFGSGTRLTVV.

The chain couples TRBV10-3 to TRBJ1-3; 11 bases line up with TRBD1. V shed 6 bases and J 4 bases; nucleotides not matched to a gene: 5. The V gene's germline CDR1 is ENHRY and CDR2 SYGVKD. This CDR3 spans 15 amino acids. CDR3 sequence reads: CAISQDRGRGNTIYF. In nucleotides, the CDR3 is TGTGCCATCAGCCAGGACAGGGGGCGAGGAAACACCATATATTTT.

This clonotype appeared a few times. The J gene is TRBJ1-1, the V gene TRBV7-2; D is uncertain. This CDR3 region has 15 residues. Trimming removed 0 bases from V and 4 bases from J, with 12 bases in between. Germline lookup yields CDR1 SGHTA and CDR2 FQGNSA. The DNA for the CDR3 is TGTGCCAGCAGCTTAGCTTCGGGTTTGGGCACTGAAGCTTTCTTT. Translating it yields CASSLASGLGTEAFF. Filled out from reference TRBV7-2 and TRBJ1-1, the complete variable domain reads GAGVSQSPSNKVTEKGKDVELRCDPISGHTALYWYRQSLGQGLEFLIYFQGNSAPDKSGLPSDRFSAERTGGSVSTLTIQRTQQEDSAVYLCASSLASGLGTEAFFGQGTRLTVV.

The genes are TRBV6-2 or TRBV6-3 and TRBJ2-7; D is tentatively TRBD1 or TRBD2 (6 bases each). In germline, CDR1 is MNHEY, CDR2 SVGEGT. The CDR3 spans 15 residues. Trimming left V 8 bases short and J 2 bases short, with 19 bases between. As DNA, the CDR3 is TGTGCCAGCTCTCATCGGGGGCTGAACCCCTACGAGCAGTACTTC. Its translation: CASSHRGLNPYEQYF.

V usage is TRBV2 and J usage is TRBJ2-6; 9 nucleotides match TRBD1. CDR3 length: 16 amino acids. Trimming removed 6 bases from V and 1 base from J; junction bases left unmatched: 4. Germline V CDR1 and CDR2: SNHLY, FYNNEI. In DNA, the CDR3 is TGTGCCAGCAGACGAGACAGGGGGTCTGGGGCCAACGTCCTGACTTTC. It is translated as CASRRDRGSGANVLTF.

The V call is TRBV7-8, the J call TRBJ1-1; no reliable D call. The CDR3 sequence is 15 residues long. The germline gives CDR1 SGHVS, CDR2 FQNEAQ. The V end was cut by 5 bases, the J end by 5 bases, with 18 bases between. CDR3 protein: CASSPRLFRGTEAFF. The CDR3 nucleotides read TGTGCCAGCAGCCCTCGACTCTTTAGAGGGACTGAAGCTTTCTTT.

This chain uses TRBV11-2 with TRBJ1-1; D is undetermined. CDR1 is SGHAT, CDR2 FQNNGV, per germline. V lost 5 bases, J lost 6 bases, and 22 bases lay in between. There are 16 residues in the CDR3. The CDR3 region is CASSLRPGSLISEAFF. In nucleotides, the CDR3 is TGTGCCAGCAGCCTCCGACCCGGGTCTCTTATCTCTGAAGCTTTCTTT.

This clonotype was seen more than once but under ten times. The chain employs TRBV7-6 and TRBJ1-2; 8 bases are shared with TRBD1. J was trimmed by 7 bases and V by 5 bases; bases with no gene match: 6. The CDR3 has 13 residues. CDR1 SGHVS and CDR2 FNYEAQ come from the germline V gene. CDR3 DNA sequence: TGTGCCAGCAGCCCGCGGACAGGGATTGGCTACACCTTC. This encodes CASSPRTGIGYTF.

In DNA, the CDR3 is TGTGCCACCACGGGACCGGTCAACACTGAAGCTTTCTTT. Its translation: CATTGPVNTEAFF. The rearrangement uses TRBV24-1 and TRBJ1-1; TRBD1 might be the D (5 bases). Germline loops: CDR1 KGHDR, CDR2 SFDVKD. V was cut by 8 bases and J by 2 bases, with 11 bases left in between. The CDR3 contains 13 residues.

On this clonotype itself: It may be a read error: a sequence one base away is much more abundant. It is likely a read error, because the conserved phenylalanine at the end of the CDR3 is missing. It is unclear where the CDR3 begins or ends on the DNA, so no DNA is shown, and the CDR3 is as TCRdb lists it. The chain carries TRBV7-2 and TRBJ1-1; the table's D call, TRBD1, has no DNA check behind it. Both ends counted, the CDR3 spans 12 residues. Looked up from germline, CDR1 is SGHTA and CDR2 is FQGNSA. The CDR3 region is CANSLLGLMTDT.

There are a few counts of this clonotype. J is TRBJ2-1 and V is TRBV4-3; a weak D match, TRBD2 (5 bases). Germline assignment: CDR1 LGHNA and CDR2 YSLEER. V lost 1 base and J lost 7, with 5 bases in between. The CDR3 extends over 12 amino acids. The CDR3 DNA reads TGCGCCAGCAGCCAAGCGGGGAATGAGCAGTTCTTC. Translation: CASSQAGNEQFF.

The chain links TRBV7-6 to TRBJ2-1; 11 bases agree with TRBD1. V trimming: 4 bases; J trimming: 3 bases; junction bases outside the gene matches: 5. The CDR3 is 16 residues long. Germline loops: CDR1 SGHVS, CDR2 FNYEAQ. In DNA form, the CDR3 reads TGTGCCAGCAGCTACGGGACAGGGGGGCTCTACAATGAGCAGTTCTTC. Translation: CASSYGTGGLYNEQFF.

This clonotype was picked up a small number of times. The chain links TRBV4-3 to TRBJ1-5; TRBD1 matches at 7 bases. V shed 1 base and J 6 bases; nucleotides not matched to a gene: 6. Germline V gene lookup returns CDR1 LGHNA and CDR2 YSLEER. This CDR3 has 15 amino acids. The CDR3 DNA reads as TGCGCCAGCAGCCAAGTTCGGGACAGCGGTCAGCCCCAGCATTTT. This translates into CASSQVRDSGQPQHF.

Notes on this clonotype: A junction boundary mismatches the germline segment, possibly from a read error. This chain joins TRBV4-1 and TRBJ1-3; the D gene is possibly TRBD1 (6 bases). CDR1 and CDR2 (germline): MGHRA, YSYEKL. The length of the CDR3 is 14 residues. CDR3 in DNA: TGTGCCAGCAGCCTGACCGGGACAATAAGCACCATATATTTT. Protein product: CASSLTGTISTIYF.

A few counts support this clonotype. This chain links TRBV5-1 with TRBJ1-6; possible D gene TRBD1, 6 bases. V lost 3 bases and J lost 7, with 17 bases in between. Germline-derived CDR1 and CDR2 are SGHRS and YFSETQ. This CDR3 comprises 16 residues. The chain's CDR3 is CASSSDPDSLNSPLHF. The DNA of the CDR3 is TGCGCCAGCAGCTCGGACCCGGACAGCCTGAATTCACCCCTCCACTTT.

The DNA of the CDR3 is TGTGCCAGCTCACCCGAGGTAGGGGGCGCGGGGCAGCCCCAGCATTTT. It is translated as CASSPEVGGAGQPQHF. The chain employs TRBV18 and TRBJ1-5, with TRBD1 matching 7 bases. This CDR3 is built from 16 residues. J was trimmed by 7 bases and V by 3 bases; bases with no gene match: 12. Germline V gives CDR1 KGHSH, CDR2 LQKENI. Based on the CDR3 plus reference TRBV18 and TRBJ1-5, the full variable domain is NAGVMQNPRHLVRRRGQEARLRCSPMKGHSHVYWYRQLPEEGLKFMVYLQKENIIDESGMPKERFSAEFPKEGPSILRIQQVVRGDSAAYFCASSPEVGGAGQPQHFGDGTRLSIL.

The sample holds one count of this clonotype. This rearrangement joins TRBV12-3 or TRBV12-4 to TRBJ2-7; 7 bases fit TRBD2. Trimming took 8 bases from V and 6 from J; bases not matched to a gene: 13. This CDR3 has 14 amino acids. Here the CDR3 DNA reads TGTGCCAGCGCCCTGGGAGGGGCCTTGGGCGAGCAGTACTTC. Translation: CASALGGALGEQYF.

The chain employs TRBV29-1 and TRBJ1-4; 7 bases are a match to TRBD1. The CDR3 is 14 amino acids. V trimming: 4 bases; J trimming: 0 bases; junction bases outside the gene matches: 2. CDR1 SQVTM and CDR2 ANQGSEA come from the germline V gene. CDR3 in amino acids: CSVGQGSTNEKLFF. In DNA, the CDR3 is TGCAGCGTTGGACAGGGTTCAACTAATGAAAAACTGTTTTTT.

This clonotype was seen only a few times. The rearrangement uses TRBV7-2 and TRBJ1-5, with 8 bases identical to TRBD1. V gave up 0 bases and J gave up 5 bases; unmatched junction bases: 0. Germline V CDR1 and CDR2: SGHTA, FQGNSA. This CDR3 has 14 amino acids. The CDR3 bases are TGTGCCAGCAGCTTAGCGACAGGGGATCAGCCCCAGCATTTT. Its protein product is CASSLATGDQPQHF. Filled out from reference TRBV7-2 and TRBJ1-5, the complete variable domain reads GAGVSQSPSNKVTEKGKDVELRCDPISGHTALYWYRQSLGQGLEFLIYFQGNSAPDKSGLPSDRFSAERTGGSVSTLTIQRTQQEDSAVYLCASSLATGDQPQHFGDGTRLSIL.

V and J are TRBV2 and TRBJ1-2, with 9 bases aligning to TRBD1. This CDR3 has 14 residues. CDR1 SNHLY and CDR2 FYNNEI come from the germline V gene. Losses at the gene ends were 4 bases for V and 3 bases for J; bases not matched to a gene: 3. The CDR3 region has the DNA TGTGCCAGCAGTGGGACAGGGGAGTACTATGGCTACACCTTC. Encoded protein: CASSGTGEYYGYTF.

The sample holds a few counts of this clonotype. The gene calls are TRBV3-1 and TRBJ1-5; D is unresolved. Trimming cost V 4 bases and J 8 bases, with 15 bases left between them. The CDR3 is 14 amino acids. The germline CDR1 and CDR2 sequences are LGHDT and YNNKEL (reference sequence). CDR3: CASSLSGSVEPQHF. The DNA for the CDR3 is TGTGCCAGCAGCCTATCGGGGAGTGTGGAGCCCCAGCATTTT.

J is TRBJ2-3 and V is TRBV20-1; 10 positions match TRBD2. The germline V gene has CDR1 DFQATT and CDR2 SNEGSKA (reference sequence). This CDR3 has 18 residues. Trimming removed 0 bases from V and 1 base from J; junction bases left unmatched: 10. In nucleotides, the CDR3 is TGCAGTGCTAGAGATTCCAGCGGGGGGGCAGGCGGCACAGATACGCAGTATTTT. It yields the protein CSARDSSGGAGGTDTQYF.

On this clonotype: At one end, the junction sequence differs from germline, possibly due to a read error. The chain has TRBV27 and TRBJ1-5, with TRBD1 matching 7 bases. From germline, CDR1 is MNHEY and CDR2 SMNVEV (reference sequence). CDR3 length: 14 amino acids. This CDR3 is CASSLRQGGQHQHF. CDR3 sequence (DNA): TGTGCCAGCAGTTTACGACAGGGTGGGCAGCACCAGCATTTT.

This clonotype was detected only a few times. This rearrangement joins TRBV19 to TRBJ1-2; TRBD1 is a possible D gene (5 bases). V dropped 1 base and J dropped 4 bases, with 13 bases sitting between them. The CDR3 is 15 amino acids. Germline CDR1 and CDR2: LNHDA and SQIVND (reference sequence). The CDR3 protein is CASSIVIGTGYGYTF. CDR3 DNA: TGTGCCAGTAGTATAGTGATCGGGACGGGCTATGGCTACACCTTC.